The 6 T cell receptor beta chains reported below all come from one sample, sequenced in a study of monozygotic twins with inflammatory bowel disease. TCRdb derives one entry per CDR3 protein from the 5' RACE reads, leaving out DNA. Its listing shows 300,000 to 400,000 distinct CDR3 sequences. Sequenced: blood. Source of these receptors: a human donor with ulcerative colitis or Crohn's disease, or a healthy co-twin of an affected twin (not recorded which).

V and J are TRBV6-1 and TRBJ2-1; no DNA is available, so the TRBD1 call from TCRdb remains unchecked. This CDR3 region has 16 residues. In germline, CDR1 is MNHNS, CDR2 SASEGT. The CDR3 protein is CASSDRDPSSYNEQFF.

The chain uses TRBV19 and TRBJ2-5; TCRdb returns TRBD1, unconfirmable since there is no DNA. This CDR3 contains 16 residues. From germline, CDR1 is LNHDA and CDR2 SQIVND (reference sequence). The CDR3 reads CASSMGQGRKKETQYF.

J is TRBJ1-5 and V is TRBV20-1. This CDR3 contains 14 residues. Germline V gene data show CDR1 as DFQATT and CDR2 as SNEGSKA (reference sequence). CDR3 amino acids: CSASRQVRNQPQHF.

The CDR3 loop is CASSRKVQNTEAFF. The rearrangement uses TRBV6-2 or TRBV6-3 and TRBJ1-1. Germline V lookup: CDR1 MNHEY, CDR2 SVGEGT. This CDR3 spans 14 amino acids.

The V and J genes are TRBV5-1 and TRBJ2-7; TCRdb outputs TRBD1, but without DNA this stays unchecked. Germline loops: CDR1 SGHRS, CDR2 YFSETQ. The CDR3 is 17 residues long. This chain's CDR3 is CASSLAGTGVGSYEQYF.

The rearrangement uses TRBV20-1 and TRBJ1-1. Per the germline V gene, CDR1 is DFQATT and CDR2 is SNEGSKA (reference sequence). CDR3 size: 14 residues. The CDR3 loop reads CSARVHRGDTEAFF.